Below, 22 T cell receptor beta chains from the same sample are listed, as sequenced in a study of blood T cell repertoires in COVID-19. Method: immunoSEQ multiplex PCR; TCRdb's copy keeps in-frame clones and lacks some. This sample carries 500,000 to 600,000 clones, about 88% of them seen once, and the ten largest clones take 7.8%. The sequencing sample was made of peripheral blood. The receptors were gathered from a woman aged 50 to 60 with COVID-19, enrolled during active disease.

As regards this clone: Other nucleotide sequences in the sample specify the same CDR3. The gene calls are TRBV4-1 and TRBJ2-1; maybe TRBD1 (6 bases). This CDR3 has 14 residues. V was cut by 0 bases and J by 4 bases, with 7 bases left in between. From germline, CDR1 is MGHRA and CDR2 YSYEKL. The CDR3 DNA reads as TGCGCCAGCAGCCAAGAAGGGGGATACAATGAGCAGTTCTTC. It specifies CASSQEGGYNEQFF.

This clone turned up a few times. The rearrangement joins TRBV9 to TRBJ1-3, with D unresolved. The germline V and J ends were trimmed by 2 bases and 4 bases, with 13 bases remaining between them. The CDR3 sequence is 15 residues long. Looked up from germline, CDR1 is SGDLS and CDR2 is YYNGEE. CDR3 in amino acids: CASSVLGVSGNTIYF. The CDR3 bases are TGTGCCAGCAGCGTCCTCGGGGTCTCGGGAAACACCATATATTTT.

The rearrangement links TRBV6-6 to TRBJ1-5, with 7 bases aligning to TRBD1. V lost 0 bases, J lost 5 bases, and 7 bases stayed unmatched. Germline assignment: CDR1 MNHNY and CDR2 SVGAGI (reference sequence). The CDR3 covers 16 residues. The CDR3: CASSYSRGGGYQPQHF. CDR3 bases: TGTGCCAGCAGTTACTCGAGAGGAGGGGGCTATCAGCCCCAGCATTTT.

The V call is TRBV6-5, the J call TRBJ1-1, with a weak D call TRBD1 (5 bases). The germline gives CDR1 MNHEY, CDR2 SVGAGI. CDR3 length: 13 amino acids. V lost 7 bases to trimming and J lost 6 bases, with 15 bases between them. The CDR3 sequence: CASKWTFFAEAFF. CDR3 coding DNA: TGTGCCAGCAAGTGGACATTTTTTGCTGAAGCTTTCTTT.

CDR3 DNA sequence: TGTGCCAGCAGCCGGCCTGGCATCGGGGGCAATGAGCAGTTCTTC. Protein: CASSRPGIGGNEQFF. This chain uses TRBV11-2 with TRBJ2-1, with TRBD2 as a possible D gene (6 bases). Germline V gene lookup returns CDR1 SGHAT and CDR2 FQNNGV. V lost 5 bases to trimming and J lost 6 bases, with 17 bases between them. CDR3 length: 15 amino acids.

The chain is built from TRBV19 and TRBJ1-1; 9 bases fit TRBD1. The CDR3 extends over 17 amino acids. The ends lost 1 base at V and 6 bases at J; junction bases unmatched: 12. Germline V gene data show CDR1 as LNHDA and CDR2 as SQIVND (reference sequence). The CDR3 DNA reads as TGTGCCAGTAGTATAGTTCTAAGGGGGGACAGGGACCCTGAAGCTTTCTTT. Translated, it gives CASSIVLRGDRDPEAFF.

The chain recombines TRBV19 with TRBJ2-3; 9 bases line up with TRBD2. Germline assignment: CDR1 LNHDA and CDR2 SQIVND (reference sequence). Germline trimming cut 5 bases from V and 4 bases from J; bases unmatched to any gene: 4. The CDR3 totals 14 residues. The CDR3 loop reads CASSQGTSPDTQYF. CDR3 DNA: TGTGCCAGTAGTCAGGGGACTAGCCCAGATACGCAGTATTTT. Based on the CDR3 plus reference TRBV19 and TRBJ2-3, the full variable domain is DGGITQSPKYLFRKEGQNVTLSCEQNLNHDAMYWYRQDPGQGLRLIYYSQIVNDFQKGDIAEGYSVSREKKESFPLTVTSAQKNPTAFYLCASSQGTSPDTQYFGPGTRLTVL.

Concerning this clone: Other DNA sequences in this sample translate to the same CDR3. The chain is built from TRBV7-9 and TRBJ1-2, with TRBD1 matching over 9 bases. This CDR3 contains 14 residues. V lost 6 bases, J lost 5 bases, and 7 bases stayed unmatched. Germline CDR1 is SEHNR and CDR2 is FQNEAQ (reference sequence). The DNA of the CDR3 is TGTGCCAGCAGTTTACAGGGGGCAGGGTATGGCTACACCTTC. This encodes CASSLQGAGYGYTF.

This clone was seen just once. This chain connects TRBV11-2 to TRBJ1-1; a possible D gene is TRBD1 (5 bases). Germline values: CDR1 SGHAT, CDR2 FQNNGV. V lost 5 bases, J lost 0 bases, and 16 bases lay in between. The CDR3 is 16 amino acids. The CDR3 is CASSDSPRAMNTEAFF. As DNA, the CDR3 is TGTGCCAGCAGCGATTCCCCCAGGGCCATGAACACTGAAGCTTTCTTT.

Here the CDR3 DNA reads TGCAGTGCCCCCCATCCTATTGAAGCTTTCTTT. Translated, it gives CSAPHPIEAFF. This chain connects TRBV20-1 to TRBJ1-1; D not certain. CDR1 and CDR2 from the germline V gene are DFQATT and SNEGSKA (reference sequence). The CDR3 loop spans 11 amino acids. The V end was cut by 6 bases, the J end by 7 bases, with 12 bases between.

In its sample, this clone was seen a few times. The gene calls are TRBV10-1 and TRBJ1-1; perhaps TRBD1 as D (6 bases). V lost 7 bases to trimming and J lost 2 bases, with 11 bases between them. Germline V gene sequence: CDR1 WNHNN, CDR2 SYGVQD (reference sequence). This CDR3 spans 13 amino acids. The CDR3: CASTRGGNTEAFF. The CDR3 nucleotides read TGCGCCAGCACCCGCGGGGGCAACACTGAAGCTTTCTTT.

This clone was observed a handful of times. This chain links TRBV7-8 with TRBJ2-5, with a possible D match to TRBD1 (5 bases). The CDR3 is 14 amino acids. The germline V and J ends were trimmed by 5 bases and 3 bases, with 13 bases remaining between them. The germline V gene encodes CDR1 SGHVS and CDR2 FQNEAQ. The chain's CDR3 is CASSQVGLKETQYF. The CDR3 DNA reads TGTGCCAGCAGCCAGGTGGGGCTGAAAGAGACCCAGTACTTC.

In this sample, this clone turned up a few times. This chain uses TRBV7-2 with TRBJ2-1, with TRBD2 matching 9 bases. Germline V lookup: CDR1 SGHTA, CDR2 FQGNSA. The CDR3 contains 15 residues. The ends lost 4 bases at V and 8 bases at J; junction bases unmatched: 9. CDR3 loop: CASSSTSGLLDEQFF. In DNA, the CDR3 is TGTGCCAGCAGCTCGACTAGCGGCCTTTTAGATGAGCAGTTCTTC.

The gene calls are TRBV4-1 and TRBJ2-7; 10 positions agree with TRBD2. The trim removed 1 base at V and 5 bases at J, leaving 5 bases unmatched. Germline V gene sequence: CDR1 MGHRA, CDR2 YSYEKL. The CDR3 spans 15 residues. The CDR3 nucleotides read TGCGCCAGCAGCCAAGTAAGGCTAGCGGGGGACGAGCAGTACTTC. This translates into CASSQVRLAGDEQYF.

This rearrangement joins TRBV9 to TRBJ2-5; TRBD2 matches at 11 bases. The junction had 9 bases not matched to a gene; V was cut back by 4 bases and J by 4 bases. The germline V gene encodes CDR1 SGDLS and CDR2 YYNGEE. The CDR3 is 16 amino acids. The CDR3 bases are TGTGCCAGCAGCCCCTCGGATAGCGGGGGGGTAGAGACCCAGTACTTC. Its protein product is CASSPSDSGGVETQYF.

The chain employs TRBV5-1 and TRBJ1-2, with TRBD1 matching 12 bases. The CDR3 consists of 17 residues. The germline CDR1 and CDR2 sequences are SGHRS and YFSETQ. The junction had 10 bases not matched to a gene; V was cut back by 5 bases and J by 2 bases. The CDR3 reads CASSFKKGTGGNYGYTF. In DNA, the CDR3 is TGCGCCAGCAGTTTCAAGAAGGGGACAGGGGGCAACTATGGCTACACCTTC.

J is TRBJ1-1 and V is TRBV3-1 (or the pseudogene TRBV3-2); the match to TRBD1 covers 7 bases. Germline values: CDR1 LGHDT, CDR2 YNNKEL (reference sequence). The CDR3 is made up of 13 amino acids. The V and J ends lost 7 bases and 4 bases, in that order; junction bases with no gene match: 6. The CDR3 DNA reads as TGTGCCAGCACCTACAACAGGGGCACTGAAGCTTTCTTT. It yields the protein CASTYNRGTEAFF.

J is TRBJ2-7 and V is TRBV5-1; possible D gene TRBD1, 5 bases. The CDR3 is made up of 16 amino acids. V was pared by 4 bases and J by 3 bases, with 20 bases between. Per the germline V gene, CDR1 is SGHRS and CDR2 is YFSETQ. CDR3 sequence: CASSPSYRSLFYEQYF. The DNA of the CDR3 is TGCGCCAGCAGCCCCAGCTACAGGTCCCTCTTCTACGAGCAGTACTTC.

The V call is TRBV19, the J call TRBJ2-7; weak D call: TRBD2 (7 bases). Trimming removed 6 bases from V and 3 bases from J, with 18 bases in between. Germline CDR1 reads LNHDA; CDR2 reads SQIVND (reference sequence). This CDR3 comprises 15 residues. CDR3 loop: CASSLRGGVNYEQYF. For the CDR3, the DNA is TGTGCCAGTAGCCTTAGGGGGGGAGTAAACTACGAGCAGTACTTC.

This clone was seen only once. This chain joins TRBV24-1 and TRBJ1-2, with 10 bases fitting TRBD1. The germline gives CDR1 KGHDR, CDR2 SFDVKD. V was pared by 4 bases and J by 5 bases, with 6 bases of the junction left unmatched. This CDR3 has 15 amino acids. For the CDR3, the DNA is TGTGCCACCAGTGACCCCGGACAGGGGGAGTATGGCTACACCTTC. As protein: CATSDPGQGEYGYTF.

The CDR3 DNA sequence: TGTGCCAGCAGACAGGGTCGTGGGGCCAACGTCCTGACTTTC. Protein product: CASRQGRGANVLTF. The chain uses TRBV2 and TRBJ2-6; tentatively, D is TRBD1 (6 bases). V shed 6 bases and J shed 3 bases, with 9 bases lying between them. CDR1 is SNHLY and CDR2 is FYNNEI in the germline V gene. There are 14 residues in the CDR3.

The rearrangement links TRBV29-1 to TRBJ2-2; TRBD1 agrees at 12 bases. CDR3 size: 16 residues. Germline loops: CDR1 SQVTM, CDR2 ANQGSEA. With 3 bases clipped from V and 4 bases from J, the junction kept 6 bases outside the gene matches. CDR3 in DNA: TGCAGCGTTGAGGGGACAGGGGGCGCGGGCACCGGGGAGCTGTTTTTT. This gives the protein CSVEGTGGAGTGELFF.